Below are 31 T cell receptor beta chains sequenced from a single sample in a study of T cell responses to AZD1222 COVID-19 vaccine. This table comes from immunoSEQ multiplex PCR, and its TCRdb copy is limited to in-frame clones, with some not included. The sample shows about 89,000 clones, over 75% of them seen only once. The specimen comprised peripheral blood, sampled 28 days after the second AZD1222 dose. These receptors all come from an adult who received the AZD1222 COVID-19 vaccine.

This chain uses TRBV27 with TRBJ1-2; 7 nucleotides align to TRBD1. Trimming cost V 6 bases and J 8 bases; bases outside gene matches: 9. Germline CDR1 reads MNHEY; CDR2 reads SMNVEV (reference sequence). The CDR3 runs to 13 residues. This chain's CDR3 is CASRGRGSGGYTF. The CDR3 region has the DNA TGTGCCAGCAGAGGCAGGGGGTCGGGAGGCTACACCTTC.

V usage is TRBV7-9 and J usage is TRBJ1-6; D not certain. Germline values: CDR1 SEHNR, CDR2 FQNEAQ (reference sequence). CDR3 length: 17 residues. V shed 7 bases and J shed 6 bases, with 22 bases lying between them. The CDR3, as DNA: TGTGCCAGCAACAATAGGACGGCCCATGATTTTAATTCACCCCTCCACTTT. Protein product: CASNNRTAHDFNSPLHF.

This chain connects TRBV9 to TRBJ2-7; D may correspond to TRBD1 or TRBD2 (6 bases each). Trimming shortened V by 2 bases and J by 6 bases, and 15 bases separated the two germline ends. Germline V gives CDR1 SGDLS, CDR2 YYNGEE. The CDR3 is made up of 14 amino acids. The CDR3 loop is CASSVDGGPGEQYF. The DNA of the CDR3 is TGTGCCAGCAGCGTTGATGGGGGGCCTGGCGAGCAGTACTTC.

V usage is TRBV28 and J usage is TRBJ1-2, with unresolved D. CDR1 MDHEN and CDR2 SYDVKM come from the germline V gene. V lost 6 bases to trimming and J lost 7 bases, with 9 bases between them. The CDR3 covers 11 residues. Here the CDR3 reads CASRENLGYTF. CDR3 coding DNA: TGTGCCAGCAGGGAGAATCTTGGCTACACCTTC.

This CDR3 is CASSRDRLDYTF. In nucleotides, the CDR3 is TGTGCCAGCAGTCGTGACAGGCTGGACTACACCTTC. The chain links TRBV6-5 to TRBJ1-2; possibly TRBD1 for D (6 bases). CDR3 length equals 12 residues. V lost 5 bases and J 10 bases, leaving 14 bases between the germline ends. Germline V gene lookup returns CDR1 MNHEY and CDR2 SVGAGI.

This clone was recorded once. The rearrangement links TRBV4-3 to TRBJ1-5; D is unresolved. The CDR3 length is 15 residues. The germline CDR1 and CDR2 sequences are LGHNA and YSLEER. V was trimmed by 0 bases and J by 2 bases, leaving 8 bases between them. The CDR3 DNA follows: TGCGCCAGCAGCCAAGAGAGGTCAGGCAATCAGCCCCAGCATTTT. Protein product: CASSQERSGNQPQHF.

Comments on this clone: Other DNA sequences from this sample encode an identical CDR3 as well. The chain joins TRBV5-1 to TRBJ2-7; D gene unclear. The germline gives CDR1 SGHRS, CDR2 YFSETQ. The CDR3 length is 12 residues. V was clipped by 0 bases and J by 4 bases, with 5 bases between them. CDR3 in amino acids: CASSLGGYEQYF. As DNA, the CDR3 is TGCGCCAGCAGCTTGGGAGGTTACGAGCAGTACTTC.

Only a few counts were recorded for this clone. This chain uses TRBV2 with TRBJ2-5; no definite D call. V shed 5 bases and J shed 3 bases, with 13 bases lying between them. This CDR3 is 14 amino acids long. Germline CDR1 SNHLY, CDR2 FYNNEI. The DNA of the CDR3 is TGTGCCAGCAGTCCCGAGCTCCAGAAAGAGACCCAGTACTTC. Its translation: CASSPELQKETQYF.

The chain is built from TRBV27 and TRBJ1-2; D unresolved. V was shortened by 3 bases and J by 8 bases, with 16 bases between the two germline ends. The CDR3 is 14 residues long. Per germline, CDR1 MNHEY and CDR2 SMNVEV (reference sequence). Written as DNA, the CDR3 is TGTGCCAGCAGTTTGGGCAGGTGGGCCGGAGGCTACACCTTC. This encodes CASSLGRWAGGYTF.

The chain employs TRBV7-3 and TRBJ2-1; TRBD2 agrees at 7 bases. After removal of 0 bases from V and 5 bases from J, the junction contained 10 bases not matched to a gene. The CDR3 runs 17 residues. CDR1 and CDR2 (germline): SGHTA, FQGTGA. The CDR3 sequence: CASSLTFGEGPHNEQFF. The DNA of the CDR3 is TGTGCCAGCAGCTTAACGTTCGGGGAGGGTCCGCACAATGAGCAGTTCTTC.

The rearrangement links TRBV5-1 to TRBJ2-1; the match to TRBD1 covers 7 bases. V was clipped by 3 bases and J by 2 bases; unmatched bases: 5. The CDR3 is 15 residues long. The germline V gene encodes CDR1 SGHRS and CDR2 YFSETQ. CDR3: CASSSTGVAYNEQFF. The CDR3 region has the DNA TGCGCCAGCAGCTCTACAGGGGTAGCCTACAATGAGCAGTTCTTC.

The CDR3 bases are TGTGCCAGCAGTATAAGTCTAGGGAATGGCTACACCTTC. Translated, it gives CASSISLGNGYTF. This rearrangement joins TRBV14 to TRBJ1-2; D is ambiguous. Between the trimmed V and J ends, which lost 6 bases and 6 bases, there was a span of 14 bases. CDR3 length: 13 residues. CDR1 and CDR2 (germline): SGHDN, FVKESK.

The V and J genes are TRBV5-6 and TRBJ1-5; the D is unclear. The CDR3 loop spans 13 amino acids. Germline V gives CDR1 SGHDT, CDR2 YYEEEE. V lost 3 bases, J lost 9 bases, and 13 bases lay in between. The CDR3 DNA reads TGTGCCAGCAGCTCGGCACCGGGTACGCCCCAGCATTTT. Translated: CASSSAPGTPQHF.

The rearrangement joins TRBV24-1 to TRBJ1-1; D ambiguous. In germline, CDR1 is KGHDR, CDR2 SFDVKD. The ends were cut back, 1 base at V and 3 bases at J, with 2 bases in the middle. CDR3 size: 12 residues. CDR3 bases: TGTGCCACCAGTGATTTAGACACTGAAGCTTTCTTT. This sequence encodes CATSDLDTEAFF.

V is TRBV5-1 and J is TRBJ1-2, with no clear D. This CDR3 is 15 amino acids long. CDR1 is SGHRS and CDR2 is YFSETQ in the germline V gene. V lost 0 bases and J 6 bases, leaving 15 bases between the germline ends. This chain's CDR3 is CASSLAKAGLDGYTF. The DNA for the CDR3 is TGCGCCAGCAGCTTGGCAAAGGCTGGGCTCGATGGCTACACCTTC.

The chain's CDR3 is CASSQQGRTFSGNTIYF. In DNA form, the CDR3 reads TGTGCCAGCAGCCAGCAGGGGCGAACCTTCTCTGGAAACACCATATATTTT. This rearrangement joins TRBV14 to TRBJ1-3, with D tentatively TRBD1 (6 bases). Germline values: CDR1 SGHDN, CDR2 FVKESK. V lost 3 bases to trimming and J lost 0 bases, with 15 bases between them. This CDR3 spans 17 amino acids. Using reference TRBV14 and TRBJ1-3 for the parts outside the CDR3, the full variable domain is EAGVTQFPSHSVIEKGQTVTLRCDPISGHDNLYWYRRVMGKEIKFLLHFVKESKQDESGMPNNRFLAERTGGTYSTLKVQPAELEDSGVYFCASSQQGRTFSGNTIYFGEGSWLTVV.

This sequence joins TRBV13 and TRBJ1-1, with D unresolved. Trimming took 4 bases from V and 1 from J, leaving 7 bases between them. The germline V gene encodes CDR1 PRHDT and CDR2 FYEKMQ (reference sequence). CDR3 size: 13 residues. In DNA form, the CDR3 reads TGTGCCAGCAGCTCCGCTGGGAACACTGAAGCTTTCTTT. This sequence encodes CASSSAGNTEAFF.

The gene calls are TRBV5-4 and TRBJ1-1; D might be TRBD1 (6 bases). Germline V gene lookup returns CDR1 SGHNT and CDR2 YYREEE (reference sequence). V was cut by 0 bases and J by 2 bases, with 11 bases left in between. The CDR3 is made up of 15 amino acids. CDR3 amino acids: CASSLESGANTEAFF. In nucleotides, the CDR3 is TGTGCCAGCAGCTTGGAGTCAGGGGCCAACACTGAAGCTTTCTTT.

The CDR3 bases are TGCGCCAGCAGGGCGGGACACCCGGGGACTGAAGCTTTCTTT. Protein sequence: CASRAGHPGTEAFF. The chain couples TRBV5-1 to TRBJ1-1; possible D gene TRBD1, 6 bases. CDR1 is SGHRS, CDR2 YFSETQ, per germline. Trimming removed 5 bases from V and 5 bases from J, with 16 bases in between. This CDR3 is built from 14 residues.

The rearrangement links TRBV27 to TRBJ2-1, with 10 positions matching TRBD2. CDR3 length equals 14 residues. Germline CDR1 MNHEY, CDR2 SMNVEV (reference sequence). J lost 8 bases, V lost 5 bases, and 6 bases had no gene match. CDR3 amino acids: CASSSGGVIYEQFF. CDR3 bases: TGTGCCAGCAGTAGCGGGGGGGTGATCTATGAGCAGTTCTTC.

The V call is TRBV19, the J call TRBJ2-3; perhaps TRBD2 as D (6 bases). Per the germline V gene, CDR1 is LNHDA and CDR2 is SQIVND (reference sequence). The CDR3 length is 14 residues. V shed 3 bases and J shed 3 bases, with 10 bases lying between them. The CDR3 loop is CASSIPGATDTQYF. The CDR3, as DNA: TGTGCCAGTAGTATCCCGGGAGCTACAGATACGCAGTATTTT.

V is TRBV7-3 and J is TRBJ2-2; D gene unclear. V was trimmed by 1 base and J by 0 bases, leaving 9 bases between them. The CDR3 has 16 amino acids. The germline V gene encodes CDR1 SGHTA and CDR2 FQGTGA. CDR3 residues: CASSLMKTANTGELFF. As DNA, the CDR3 is TGTGCCAGCAGCTTAATGAAGACCGCGAACACCGGGGAGCTGTTTTTT.

This sequence joins TRBV19 and TRBJ2-1; D is possibly TRBD1 or TRBD2 (5 bases each). The CDR3 has 14 amino acids. Germline V gene data show CDR1 as LNHDA and CDR2 as SQIVND (reference sequence). V was shortened by 7 bases and J by 12 bases, with 22 bases between the two germline ends. The CDR3 loop reads CASNRGAGERVQFF. CDR3 nucleotide sequence: TGTGCCAGTAATAGAGGGGCCGGGGAAAGAGTGCAGTTCTTC.

A single count supports this clone. J is TRBJ1-2 and V is TRBV5-6, with TRBD1 matching 9 bases. Per germline, CDR1 SGHDT and CDR2 YYEEEE. Trimming at V came to 5 bases and at J to 7 bases, leaving 18 bases not matched to a gene. This CDR3 contains 17 residues. The CDR3 here is CASREPGQGPTRAGYTF. In DNA form, the CDR3 reads TGTGCCAGCAGGGAACCGGGACAGGGACCAACCCGGGCTGGCTACACCTTC.

Of note for this clone: The same CDR3 is also encoded by other DNA sequences in this sample. This chain links TRBV30 with TRBJ1-2; 8 bases line up with TRBD1. This CDR3 is 13 amino acids long. In germline, CDR1 is GTSNPN, CDR2 SVGIG (reference sequence). The J segment lost 4 bases and the V segment lost 0 bases, leaving 1 base of the junction unmatched. CDR3 in amino acids: CAWSVGQGYGYTF. The CDR3 DNA reads TGTGCCTGGAGTGTAGGACAGGGCTATGGCTACACCTTC.

The J gene is TRBJ2-3, the V gene TRBV5-1; D is unresolved. Germline lookup yields CDR1 SGHRS and CDR2 YFSETQ. This CDR3 is 14 amino acids long. Trimming shortened V by 0 bases and J by 4 bases, and 9 bases separated the two germline ends. The CDR3, as DNA: TGCGCCAGCAGCTTGGAGTTCCTCGCAGATACGCAGTATTTT. This encodes CASSLEFLADTQYF.

V usage is TRBV19 and J usage is TRBJ1-5, with unresolved D. Trimming removed 1 base from V and 0 bases from J, with 7 bases in between. Germline V gene lookup returns CDR1 LNHDA and CDR2 SQIVND (reference sequence). The CDR3 contains 15 residues. CDR3 sequence (DNA): TGTGCCAGTAGTATAGGGCGGATTAGCAATCAGCCCCAGCATTTT. Residues: CASSIGRISNQPQHF.

The chain is built from TRBV7-9 and TRBJ1-2; D gene unclear. The germline gives CDR1 SEHNR, CDR2 FQNEAQ (reference sequence). This CDR3 has 14 amino acids. V was clipped by 1 base and J by 2 bases, with 8 bases between them. CDR3 sequence (DNA): TGTGCCAGCAGCTTAGAAGGCCGAAACTATGGCTACACCTTC. This codes for CASSLEGRNYGYTF.

This chain's CDR3 is CATSWTGGEEKLFF. The CDR3, as DNA: TGTGCCACCAGCTGGACAGGAGGAGAGGAAAAACTGTTTTTT. The chain recombines TRBV15 with TRBJ1-4; 7 bases map to TRBD1. Germline loops: CDR1 LNHNV, CDR2 YYDKDF (reference sequence). V was clipped by 5 bases and J by 8 bases; unmatched bases: 8. The CDR3 has 14 amino acids. Full variable domain (remainder filled in from reference TRBV15 and TRBJ1-4): DAMVIQNPRYQVTQFGKPVTLSCSQTLNHNVMYWYQQKSSQAPKLLFHYYDKDFNNEADTPDNFQSRRPNTSFCFLDIRSPGLGDTAMYLCATSWTGGEEKLFFGSGTQLSVL.

The chain employs TRBV19 and TRBJ1-1, with 9 bases lining up with TRBD1. The trim removed 5 bases at V and 5 bases at J, leaving 12 bases unmatched. CDR1 and CDR2 (germline): LNHDA, SQIVND (reference sequence). The CDR3 is 16 amino acids. CDR3 region: CASSLGQGRKRTEAFF. DNA of the CDR3: TGTGCCAGTAGTCTGGGACAGGGTAGGAAGAGGACTGAAGCTTTCTTT.

The rearrangement uses TRBV11-2 and TRBJ2-1; 9 bases line up with TRBD2. This CDR3 spans 15 amino acids. Germline V gene sequence: CDR1 SGHAT, CDR2 FQNNGV. The V gene end was trimmed by 5 bases and the J gene end by 7 bases; junction bases not matched to a gene: 9. CDR3 coding DNA: TGTGCCAGCAGCATTGGACTAGCGAGGGGAAATGAGCAGTTCTTC. Amino acid sequence: CASSIGLARGNEQFF.